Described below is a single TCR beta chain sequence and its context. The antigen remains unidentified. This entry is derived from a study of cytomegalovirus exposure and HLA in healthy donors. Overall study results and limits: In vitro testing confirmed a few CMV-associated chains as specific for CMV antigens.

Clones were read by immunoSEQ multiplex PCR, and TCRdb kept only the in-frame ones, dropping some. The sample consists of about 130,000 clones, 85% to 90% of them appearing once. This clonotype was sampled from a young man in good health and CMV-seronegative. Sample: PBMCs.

This CDR3 is CASSQFAGGSGNTIYF. In DNA form, the CDR3 reads TGCGCCAGCAGCCAGTTCGCAGGAGGCTCTGGAAACACCATATATTTT. V is TRBV4-1 and J is TRBJ1-3, with no clear D. With 3 bases removed from V and 0 bases from J, the gap between germline ends came to 12 bases. Germline CDR1 reads MGHRA; CDR2 reads YSYEKL. The CDR3 contains 16 residues.